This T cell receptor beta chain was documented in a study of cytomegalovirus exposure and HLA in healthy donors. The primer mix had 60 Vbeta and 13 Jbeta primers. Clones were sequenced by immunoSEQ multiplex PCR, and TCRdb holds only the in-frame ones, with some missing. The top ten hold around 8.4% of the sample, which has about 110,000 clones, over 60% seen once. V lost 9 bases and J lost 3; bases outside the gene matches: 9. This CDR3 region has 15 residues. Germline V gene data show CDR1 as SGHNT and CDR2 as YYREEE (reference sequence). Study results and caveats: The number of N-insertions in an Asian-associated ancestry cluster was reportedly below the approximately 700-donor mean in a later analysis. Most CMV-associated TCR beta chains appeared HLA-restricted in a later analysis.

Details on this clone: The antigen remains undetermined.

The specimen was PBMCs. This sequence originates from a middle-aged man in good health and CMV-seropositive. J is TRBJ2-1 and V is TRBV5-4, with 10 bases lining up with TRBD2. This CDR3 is CATISSGGNYNEQFF. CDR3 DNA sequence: TGTGCCACCATATCTAGCGGGGGTAACTACAATGAGCAGTTCTTC.